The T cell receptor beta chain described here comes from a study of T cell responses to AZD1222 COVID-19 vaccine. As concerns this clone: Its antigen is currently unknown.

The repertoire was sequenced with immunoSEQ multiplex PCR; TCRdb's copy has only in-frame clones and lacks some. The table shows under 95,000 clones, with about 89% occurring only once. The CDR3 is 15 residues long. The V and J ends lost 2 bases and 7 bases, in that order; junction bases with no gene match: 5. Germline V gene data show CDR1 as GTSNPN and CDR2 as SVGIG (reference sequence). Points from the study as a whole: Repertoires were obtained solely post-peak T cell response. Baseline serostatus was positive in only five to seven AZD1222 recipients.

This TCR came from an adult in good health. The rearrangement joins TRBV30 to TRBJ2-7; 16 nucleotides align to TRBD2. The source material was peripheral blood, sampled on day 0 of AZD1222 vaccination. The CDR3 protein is CAWSRKGLAGGEQYF. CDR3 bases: TGTGCCTGGAGTAGGAAGGGACTAGCGGGAGGGGAGCAGTACTTC.